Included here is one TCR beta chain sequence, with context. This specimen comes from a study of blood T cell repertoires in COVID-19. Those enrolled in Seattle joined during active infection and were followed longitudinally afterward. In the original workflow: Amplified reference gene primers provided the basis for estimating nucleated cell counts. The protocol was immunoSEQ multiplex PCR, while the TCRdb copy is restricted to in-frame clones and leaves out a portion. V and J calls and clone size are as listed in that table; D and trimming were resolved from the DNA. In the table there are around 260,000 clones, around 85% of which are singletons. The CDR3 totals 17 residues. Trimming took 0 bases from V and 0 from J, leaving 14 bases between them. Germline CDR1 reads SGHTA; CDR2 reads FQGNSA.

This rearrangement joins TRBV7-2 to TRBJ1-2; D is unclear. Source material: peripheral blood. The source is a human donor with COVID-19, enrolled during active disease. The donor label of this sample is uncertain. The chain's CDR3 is CASSLAAPLTPNYGYTF. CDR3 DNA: TGTGCCAGCAGCTTAGCCGCCCCTCTAACCCCTAACTATGGCTACACCTTC. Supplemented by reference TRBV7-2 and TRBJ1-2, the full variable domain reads GAGVSQSPSNKVTEKGKDVELRCDPISGHTALYWYRQSLGQGLEFLIYFQGNSAPDKSGLPSDRFSAERTGGSVSTLTIQRTQQEDSAVYLCASSLAAPLTPNYGYTFGSGTRLTVV.